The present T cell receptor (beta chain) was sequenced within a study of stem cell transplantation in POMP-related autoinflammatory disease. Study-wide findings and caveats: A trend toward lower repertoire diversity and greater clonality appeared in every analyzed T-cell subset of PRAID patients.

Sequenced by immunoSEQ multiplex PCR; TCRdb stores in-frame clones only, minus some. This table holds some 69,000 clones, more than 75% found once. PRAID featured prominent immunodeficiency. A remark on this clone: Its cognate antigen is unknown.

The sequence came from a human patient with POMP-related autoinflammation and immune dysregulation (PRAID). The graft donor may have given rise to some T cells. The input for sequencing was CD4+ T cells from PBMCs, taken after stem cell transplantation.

The CDR3 loop is CASSLAAGTETYEQYF. For the CDR3, the DNA is TGTGCCAGCAGCTTAGCTGCCGGGACAGAGACCTACGAGCAGTACTTC. This chain connects TRBV7-6 to TRBJ2-7; 7 nucleotides line up with TRBD1. The CDR3 is 16 residues long. From germline, CDR1 is SGHVS and CDR2 FNYEAQ. V lost 0 bases, J lost 2 bases, and 7 bases stayed unmatched.